This TCR beta chain is drawn from a study of PD-L1 blockade in urothelial cancer. With 6 bases removed from V and 3 bases from J, the gap between germline ends came to 15 bases. CDR3 length equals 14 residues. Using immunoSEQ multiplex PCR, the repertoire was profiled, and TCRdb retains in-frame clones only, with some absent. The data hold about 74,000 clones, with 90% observed a single time. This sample's time point: pretreatment peripheral blood. The chain is built from TRBV6-7 and TRBJ2-7; D is possibly TRBD1 (5 bases). TRBV6-7 is recorded as an ORF, its role being uncertain. This sample comprised PBMCs, obtained around atezolizumab (anti-PD-L1) treatment. The clonotype comes from a man between 65 and 79 years old with urothelial cancer. The CDR3 loop reads CASRVNRSYYEQYF. In DNA form, the CDR3 reads TGTGCCAGCAGAGTAAACAGGTCCTACTACGAGCAGTACTTC.